This record covers a single TCR beta chain. Its antigen is undetermined. The germline V gene has CDR1 SGHRS and CDR2 YFSETQ. CDR3 length: 18 amino acids. The sample comes from a study of monozygotic twins with inflammatory bowel disease. Study-level findings and limits: Among IBD patients, TCRbeta diversity (inverse Simpson) was lower than in healthy co-twins.

Every TCR library used around 3,400 ng of total RNA. Reprocessing the 5' RACE reads, TCRdb reports a single entry for every CDR3 protein and omits DNA. The table lists about 380,000 distinct CDR3 sequences, with 2.6% in the top ten. This clonotype originated in a human donor with ulcerative colitis or Crohn's disease, or a healthy co-twin of an affected twin (not recorded which). This chain links TRBV5-1 with TRBJ2-1; TCRdb designates TRBD2, a call that cannot be tested without DNA. The source material was blood. CDR3 loop: CASSLESSGGETYNEQFF.